The rows below give T cell receptor beta chains drawn from one sample of a study of cytomegalovirus exposure and HLA in healthy donors. Sequencing was performed with immunoSEQ multiplex PCR; in TCRdb, only in-frame clones are kept and a portion is missing. Here the sample spans 85,000 to 110,000 clones, approximately 70% being singletons. Material for sequencing was PBMCs. The origin of the receptors is a woman aged 45 to 65 in good health and CMV-seronegative. Both conserved end residues are part of each CDR3. The D gene is left open where the match is weak. Size tells how often a clone was seen (once, few, many) or the class of an expanded clone, and some rows leave it out.

TRBJ1-4 - TRBV10-2 - TGCGCCAGCAGTGACCTCTCGACAGTCCTTTTT CASSDLSTVLF
TRBJ2-3 - TRBV25-1 - TGTGCCAGCAGTTTGGCGGGATTCACAGATACGCAGTATTTT CASSLAGFTDTQYF
TRBJ1-4 - TRBV7-9 - TGTGCCAGCAGCTTAGAGAGAGGGATAGGGGAAAAACTGTTTTTT CASSLERGIGEKLFF
TRBJ2-7 - TRBV5-1 - TGCGCCAGCAGCGTAGGCCAGGAATCCTACGAGCAGTACTTC CASSVGQESYEQYF
TRBJ2-1 - TRBV10-1 - TGCGCCAGCAGTGAGTCTATGACAGCCTTATACAATGAGCAGTTCTTC CASSESMTALYNEQFF
TRBJ2-3 TRBD2 TRBV5-4 few TGTGCCAGCAGCCCGGGGACTAGCGGGGGGTCGGATACGCAGTATTTT CASSPGTSGGSDTQYF
TRBJ2-5 - TRBV7-2 few TGTGCCAGCAGCAACCGACAGCAAGAGACCCAGTACTTC CASSNRQQETQYF
TRBJ2-5 TRBD2 TRBV7-9 once TGTGCCAGCACCCGCTTTAGCGGGGGGAAAGAGACCCAGTACTTC CASTRFSGGKETQYF
TRBJ2-2 TRBD2 TRBV27 - TGTGCCAGCAGTCATAGCGGGGGGCGCACCGGGGAGCTGTTTTTT CASSHSGGRTGELFF
TRBJ1-1 TRBD1 TRBV18 - TGTGCCAGCTCACCATCACAGGGGGCCCTTGAAGCTTTCTTT CASSPSQGALEAFF
TRBJ1-2 - TRBV14 - TGTGCCAGCAGCCAAGTGTACAGCTATGGCTACACCTTC CASSQVYSYGYTF
TRBJ1-3 TRBD1 TRBV19 - TGTGCCAGTAGTACGAGGCGGGACAGCTCTGGAAACACCATATATTTT CASSTRRDSSGNTIYF
TRBJ2-5 - TRBV11-2 - TGTGCCAGCAGGAGATACCTCCAAGAGACCCAGTACTTC CASRRYLQETQYF
TRBJ1-4 - TRBV15 - TGTGCCACCGCAGAGGGTTGGACTAATGAAAAACTGTTTTTT CATAEGWTNEKLFF